One sample yielded the 31 T cell receptor beta chains listed below, sequenced in a study of blood T cell repertoires in COVID-19. Only in-frame clones appear in the TCRdb table, and some are missing; sequencing was by immunoSEQ multiplex PCR. The sample consists of about 140,000 clones, 80% to 90% of them appearing once. Sample: PBMCs or T cells enriched from blood (not recorded which). Receptors originate from a woman aged 45-65 years with acute COVID-19.

The chain uses TRBV6-2 or TRBV6-3 and TRBJ2-1; 11 nucleotides match TRBD1. This CDR3 comprises 19 residues. V lost 7 bases to trimming and J lost 6 bases; unmatched junction nucleotides: 20. Germline V gives CDR1 MNHEY, CDR2 SVGEGT. CDR3 DNA: TGTGCCAGCACCCCAAACACCAACAAAGGACAGGGGGCGTCCAATGAGCAGTTCTTC. Amino acid sequence: CASTPNTNKGQGASNEQFF.

This chain connects TRBV9 to TRBJ1-1; weak D call: TRBD1 (5 bases). The CDR3 runs 15 residues. Trimming removed 4 bases from V and 0 bases from J, with 13 bases in between. Germline assignment: CDR1 SGDLS and CDR2 YYNGEE. CDR3 residues: CASSPRGQVNTEAFF. The CDR3 DNA sequence: TGTGCCAGCAGCCCCCGCGGACAAGTGAACACTGAAGCTTTCTTT.

The rearrangement uses TRBV25-1 and TRBJ1-2; possible D gene TRBD1, 5 bases. The CDR3 runs 14 residues. V was cut by 1 base and J by 7 bases, with 13 bases left in between. CDR1 is MGHDK, CDR2 SYGVNS, per germline. In DNA, the CDR3 is TGTGCCAGCAGTGAATCCAGGGCAGTCCGTGGCTACACCTTC. Encoded protein: CASSESRAVRGYTF.

The rearrangement joins TRBV18 to TRBJ1-2; TRBD1 matches 7 bases. The germline gives CDR1 KGHSH, CDR2 LQKENI. The CDR3 is made up of 14 amino acids. V gave up 4 bases and J gave up 3 bases; unmatched junction bases: 5. The CDR3 coding sequence is TGTGCCAGCTCACTGGGACAGCTGGACTATGGCTACACCTTC. Translated: CASSLGQLDYGYTF.

The chain couples TRBV7-9 to TRBJ2-5, with 9 bases lining up with TRBD1. This CDR3 is built from 16 residues. Trimming took 5 bases from V and 5 from J; bases not matched to a gene: 12. Germline CDR1 is SEHNR and CDR2 is FQNEAQ (reference sequence). CDR3 sequence: CASSPPRQGGSETQYF. CDR3 nucleotide sequence: TGTGCCAGCAGCCCCCCCAGACAGGGGGGGTCTGAGACCCAGTACTTC.

In regard to this clone: This same CDR3 is encoded by further DNA sequences in the sample. The CDR3 protein is CASSPRGLAGDEQYF. The CDR3 DNA reads TGTGCCAGCTCACCACGGGGACTAGCGGGAGACGAGCAGTACTTC. The chain combines TRBV18 with TRBJ2-7, with TRBD2 matching over 14 bases. The CDR3 totals 15 residues. Germline V CDR1 and CDR2: KGHSH, LQKENI. V was pared by 1 base and J by 5 bases, with 1 base of the junction left unmatched.

The chain links TRBV19 to TRBJ2-3, with 10 bases fitting TRBD2. Losses at the gene ends were 5 bases for V and 6 bases for J; bases not matched to a gene: 5. From germline, CDR1 is LNHDA and CDR2 SQIVND (reference sequence). The CDR3 is made up of 14 amino acids. The chain's CDR3 is CASSSSGSWDTQYF. In DNA form, the CDR3 reads TGTGCCAGTAGTTCTAGCGGGAGTTGGGATACGCAGTATTTT.

V is TRBV10-3 and J is TRBJ1-1; 8 bases are a match to TRBD1. With V trimmed by 2 bases and J by 1 base, 9 bases remained unmatched. Germline V gives CDR1 ENHRY, CDR2 SYGVKD. The CDR3 sequence is 17 residues long. The CDR3 DNA reads TGTGCCATCAGTGAGGGGCCAGGGGGCAAAGGGAACACTGAAGCTTTCTTT. Translated, it gives CAISEGPGGKGNTEAFF.

DNA of the CDR3: TGTGCCAGCAGACAGGGAAGGGACAATCAGCCCCAGCATTTT. Protein product: CASRQGRDNQPQHF. The rearrangement links TRBV27 to TRBJ1-5; perhaps TRBD1 as D (6 bases). The CDR3 runs 14 residues. Germline V gene lookup returns CDR1 MNHEY and CDR2 SMNVEV (reference sequence). V dropped 6 bases and J dropped 3 bases, with 12 bases sitting between them.

This rearrangement joins TRBV28 to TRBJ2-1; 9 nucleotides align to TRBD2. J lost 9 bases, V lost 2 bases, and 8 bases had no gene match. The CDR3 is 15 amino acids. The germline V gene encodes CDR1 MDHEN and CDR2 SYDVKM. CDR3 in amino acids: CASSLSLAGVREQFF. CDR3 sequence (DNA): TGTGCCAGCAGTTTAAGTTTAGCGGGAGTACGTGAGCAGTTCTTC.

This clone has more than one count but fewer than ten. V usage is TRBV15 and J usage is TRBJ2-7, with TRBD1 as a possible D gene (5 bases). Germline CDR1 and CDR2: LNHNV and YYDKDF (reference sequence). V lost 4 bases, J lost 3 bases, and 19 bases lay in between. The CDR3 totals 16 residues. The DNA of the CDR3 is TGTGCCACCAGCAAAGTGTCAGGGTTTCGTGGCTACGAGCAGTACTTC. This encodes CATSKVSGFRGYEQYF.

The rearrangement uses TRBV5-5 and TRBJ2-7; D is possibly TRBD1 (6 bases). The CDR3 runs to 15 residues. CDR1 and CDR2 (germline): SGHKS, YYEKEE (reference sequence). Trimming removed 0 bases at V and 3 bases at J, with 13 bases between. The CDR3 is CASSLAIGQHYEQYF. The CDR3 nucleotides read TGTGCCAGCAGCTTGGCCATTGGACAGCACTACGAGCAGTACTTC.

This rearrangement joins TRBV25-1 to TRBJ1-2, with 8 bases matching TRBD1. Losses at the gene ends were 5 bases for V and 1 base for J; bases not matched to a gene: 9. The CDR3 consists of 16 residues. The germline gives CDR1 MGHDK, CDR2 SYGVNS. CDR3 loop: CASSPQGAGFNYGYTF. CDR3 nucleotide sequence: TGTGCCAGCAGTCCCCAGGGGGCAGGGTTTAACTATGGCTACACCTTC.

The rearrangement uses TRBV7-6 and TRBJ2-5, with TRBD1 identical over 7 bases. Germline V CDR1 and CDR2: SGHVS, FNYEAQ. The length of the CDR3 is 17 residues. J gave up 4 bases and V 2 bases, and 13 bases lay outside the gene matches. The CDR3: CASSLRVVTGLRETQYF. For the CDR3, the DNA is TGTGCCAGCAGCTTAAGGGTGGTGACAGGGTTGCGAGAGACCCAGTACTTC.

This rearrangement joins TRBV28 to TRBJ1-4, with 7 nucleotides matching TRBD1. CDR3 length equals 15 residues. Losses at the gene ends were 3 bases for V and 7 bases for J; bases not matched to a gene: 8. The germline V gene has CDR1 MDHEN and CDR2 SYDVKM. CDR3 amino acids: CASSFDNRGTEKLFF. CDR3 sequence (DNA): TGTGCCAGCAGTTTCGACAACAGGGGAACTGAAAAACTGTTTTTT. Supplemented by reference TRBV28 and TRBJ1-4, the full variable domain reads DVKVTQSSRYLVKRTGEKVFLECVQDMDHENMFWYRQDPGLGLRLIYFSYDVKMKEKGDIPEGYSVSREKKERFSLILESASTNQTSMYLCASSFDNRGTEKLFFGSGTQLSVL.

The chain has TRBV11-1 and TRBJ2-1; possible D gene TRBD1, 6 bases. The germline gives CDR1 SGHAT, CDR2 FQDESV (reference sequence). The CDR3 runs 14 residues. V lost 3 bases to trimming and J lost 6 bases, with 12 bases between them. The CDR3: CASSFGQNFNEQFF. CDR3 DNA: TGTGCCAGCAGCTTCGGACAGAATTTCAATGAGCAGTTCTTC.

In this sample, this clone turned up once. This chain connects TRBV13 to TRBJ2-1; D is possibly TRBD1 (6 bases). The germline CDR1 and CDR2 sequences are PRHDT and FYEKMQ (reference sequence). Trimming removed 5 bases from V and 7 bases from J, with 21 bases in between. This CDR3 contains 16 residues. CDR3 region: CASSKGWQGWENEQFF. The CDR3 DNA sequence: TGTGCCAGCAGCAAAGGGTGGCAGGGGTGGGAAAATGAGCAGTTCTTC.

The chain is built from TRBV30 and TRBJ2-1; D ambiguous. The CDR3 is 14 residues long. CDR1 and CDR2 from the germline V gene are GTSNPN and SVGIG (reference sequence). V was cut by 3 bases and J by 7 bases, with 16 bases left in between. The chain's CDR3 is CAWSEILEENEQFF. DNA for the CDR3: TGTGCCTGGAGCGAAATCCTAGAGGAGAATGAGCAGTTCTTC.

This clone was picked up one time. The chain has TRBV5-1 and TRBJ2-3, with 9 bases aligning to TRBD2. Looked up from germline, CDR1 is SGHRS and CDR2 is YFSETQ. This CDR3 spans 13 amino acids. The ends lost 6 bases at V and 5 bases at J; junction bases unmatched: 4. The DNA of the CDR3 is TGCGCCAGCACTAGCGGGAACAGAGATACGCAGTATTTT. Translated: CASTSGNRDTQYF.

This chain connects TRBV7-9 to TRBJ1-5; no clear D gene. Germline V CDR1 and CDR2: SEHNR, FQNEAQ (reference sequence). Trimming cost V 0 bases and J 5 bases, with 5 bases left between them. There are 13 residues in the CDR3. CDR3 bases: TGTGCCAGCAGCTTAGCCCCAGATCAGCCCCAGCATTTT. Residues: CASSLAPDQPQHF.

This clone was seen more than once but under ten times. The rearrangement joins TRBV27 to TRBJ1-6, with a tentative D call TRBD1 (6 bases). The germline CDR1 and CDR2 sequences are MNHEY and SMNVEV (reference sequence). The CDR3 has 15 amino acids. The germline V and J ends were trimmed by 3 bases and 7 bases, with 13 bases remaining between them. The chain's CDR3 is CASSFGDRKNSPLHF. In nucleotides, the CDR3 is TGTGCCAGCAGTTTTGGAGACAGGAAGAATTCACCCCTCCACTTT.

This clone was seen at least ten times. V gene TRBV19 combines with J gene TRBJ1-1, with 7 bases lining up with TRBD1. This CDR3 has 14 amino acids. Trimming at V came to 7 bases and at J to 0 bases, leaving 5 bases not matched to a gene. Germline CDR1 LNHDA, CDR2 SQIVND (reference sequence). CDR3 sequence reads: CASTHGTVNTEAFF. DNA for the CDR3: TGTGCCAGTACCCACGGGACAGTGAACACTGAAGCTTTCTTT.

The rearrangement joins TRBV5-1 to TRBJ2-2; 7 positions agree with TRBD1. After removal of 5 bases from V and 6 bases from J, the junction contained 10 bases not matched to a gene. CDR1 is SGHRS and CDR2 is YFSETQ in the germline V gene. The CDR3 totals 15 residues. CDR3 nucleotide sequence: TGCGCCAGCAGTCCGACAGGGTCGGGTGCCGGGGAGCTGTTTTTT. Translated: CASSPTGSGAGELFF. Complete variable domain (other parts from reference TRBV5-1 and TRBJ2-2): KAGVTQTPRYLIKTRGQQVTLSCSPISGHRSVSWYQQTPGQGLQFLFEYFSETQRNKGNFPGRFSGRQFSNSRSEMNVSTLELGDSALYLCASSPTGSGAGELFFGEGSRLTVL.

This clone appeared once. A far larger clone is only one base removed, so a read error is likely. The same CDR3 arises from other DNA sequences in this sample as well. This rearrangement joins TRBV5-4 to TRBJ2-3, with TRBD2 matching over 11 bases. Germline loops: CDR1 SGHNT, CDR2 YYREEE (reference sequence). Trimming removed 4 bases from V and 0 bases from J; junction bases left unmatched: 1. The CDR3 extends over 15 amino acids. In DNA form, the CDR3 reads TGTGCCAGCAGCCGGACTAGCGGGAGCACAGATACGCAGTATTTT. Translating gives CASSRTSGSTDTQYF.

This clone appeared once. The CDR3 sequence is CSVAGLAGVFTKNIQYF. Written as DNA, the CDR3 is TGCAGCGTTGCGGGACTAGCGGGAGTGTTTACCAAAAACATTCAGTACTTC. The V gene is TRBV29-1, the J gene TRBJ2-4, with 14 nucleotides matching TRBD2. Germline CDR1 is SQVTM and CDR2 is ANQGSEA. This CDR3 is 17 amino acids long. J lost 2 bases, V lost 4 bases, and 7 bases had no gene match. The whole variable domain, remainder taken from reference TRBV29-1 and TRBJ2-4, is SAVISQKPSRDICQRGTSLTIQCQVDSQVTMMFWYRQQPGQSLTLIATANQGSEATYESGFVIDKFPISRPNLTFSTLTVSNMSPEDSSIYLCSVAGLAGVFTKNIQYFGAGTRLSVL.

V usage is TRBV5-1 and J usage is TRBJ1-1, with TRBD1 matching 7 bases. Per the germline V gene, CDR1 is SGHRS and CDR2 is YFSETQ. The CDR3 has 14 amino acids. The V segment lost 4 bases and the J segment 1 base; nucleotides outside the gene matches: 4. The CDR3 protein is CASSDDRANTEAFF. DNA of the CDR3: TGCGCCAGCAGCGACGACAGGGCGAACACTGAAGCTTTCTTT.

The chain links TRBV19 to TRBJ2-5; TRBD2 aligns across 8 bases. Per the germline V gene, CDR1 is LNHDA and CDR2 is SQIVND (reference sequence). This CDR3 comprises 15 residues. V shed 8 bases, J shed 4 bases, and the junction held 12 bases outside the gene matches. The CDR3 DNA reads TGTGCCAGTGTGGGGACCAGCGGGAGCCTAGAGACCCAGTACTTC. It codes for CASVGTSGSLETQYF. Variable domain in full (rest from reference TRBV19 and TRBJ2-5): DGGITQSPKYLFRKEGQNVTLSCEQNLNHDAMYWYRQDPGQGLRLIYYSQIVNDFQKGDIAEGYSVSREKKESFPLTVTSAQKNPTAFYLCASVGTSGSLETQYFGPGTRLLVL.

This rearrangement joins TRBV7-9 to TRBJ1-5; possible D gene TRBD1, 5 bases. Germline V gives CDR1 SEHNR, CDR2 FQNEAQ (reference sequence). The CDR3 is 17 residues long. V was trimmed by 4 bases and J by 0 bases, leaving 16 bases between them. CDR3 DNA: TGTGCCAGCAGCTCTACCAGGGCGGGAGATAGCAATCAGCCCCAGCATTTT. It translates to CASSSTRAGDSNQPQHF.

This clone was detected once. The genes are TRBV11-3 and TRBJ2-5, with 7 bases aligning to TRBD1. V lost 2 bases and J lost 5; bases outside the gene matches: 8. From germline, CDR1 is SGHNT and CDR2 YENEEA. The CDR3 sequence is 15 residues long. The CDR3 nucleotides are TGTGCCAGCAGCTTAATGACAGGGACGAAGGAGACCCAGTACTTC. It yields the protein CASSLMTGTKETQYF.

The chain uses TRBV19 and TRBJ2-7; 7 bases match TRBD1. Trimming took 3 bases from V and 2 from J; bases not matched to a gene: 7. The CDR3 runs 15 residues. The germline gives CDR1 LNHDA, CDR2 SQIVND (reference sequence). The DNA of the CDR3 is TGTGCCAGTAGTATCGGGGACAGCGACACCTACGAGCAGTACTTC. Translation gives CASSIGDSDTYEQYF.

V usage is TRBV5-4 and J usage is TRBJ2-3; D may be TRBD1 (5 bases). The V end lost 4 bases, the J end lost 0 bases, and 15 bases lay between the germline ends. The CDR3 has 16 residues. Germline V gene data show CDR1 as SGHNT and CDR2 as YYREEE (reference sequence). CDR3 DNA: TGTGCCAGCAGCGAGTTCAGGGCAACTAGCACAGATACGCAGTATTTT. Amino acids: CASSEFRATSTDTQYF.